These T cell receptor beta chains were read from a single sample in a study of blood T cells in healthy people across ages. Via MiXCR, TCRdb re-called the 5' RACE reads, giving one row per CDR3 protein. The profile shows over 1,200,000 distinct CDR3 sequences, 59% of them singletons. The source material was blood. These receptors were obtained from a man between 18 and 35 years old in good health. Each CDR3 is given with its conserved first and last residue.

TRBV29-1	11	TRBJ1-2	CSRGEGYGYTF
TRBV12-3/TRBV12-4	13	TRBJ2-3	CASSRGGRDTQYF
TRBV2	15	TRBJ2-7	CASTLGGSGWFEQYF
TRBV4-1	15	TRBJ2-1	CASSHPGQGGYEQFF
TRBV14	15	TRBJ1-2	CASSQAGLDTYGYTF
TRBV10-3	12	TRBJ1-2	CASLHDSWGYTF
TRBV4-2	18	TRBJ2-5	CASSHLIAGGSQSETQYF
TRBV15	14	TRBJ2-7	CATSRQDRIYEQYF
TRBV29-1	13	TRBJ2-7	CSGRTGISHEQYF
TRBV11-2	17	TRBJ2-5	CASSLDGDTHSQETQYF
TRBV4-1	13	TRBJ2-7	CASSQEINYEQYF
TRBV19	14	TRBJ1-2	CASSIASSSYGYTF
TRBV6-2/TRBV6-3	17	TRBJ2-7	CASSYRWTSGRNYEQYF
TRBV29-1	12	TRBJ1-1	CSGKIGEGGAFF
TRBV12-3/TRBV12-4	15	TRBJ1-5	CASSLDWTGRYFQHF